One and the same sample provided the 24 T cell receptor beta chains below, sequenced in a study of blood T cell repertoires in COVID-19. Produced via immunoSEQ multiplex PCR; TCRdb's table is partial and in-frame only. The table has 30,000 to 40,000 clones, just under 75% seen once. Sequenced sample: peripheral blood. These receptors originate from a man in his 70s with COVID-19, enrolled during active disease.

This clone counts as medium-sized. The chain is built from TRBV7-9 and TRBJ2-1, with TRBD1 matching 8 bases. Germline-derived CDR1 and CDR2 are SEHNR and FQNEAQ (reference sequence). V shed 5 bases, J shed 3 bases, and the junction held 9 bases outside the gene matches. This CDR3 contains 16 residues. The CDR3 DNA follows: TGTGCCAGCAGCCCTACAGGGGGACCCGGCTACAATGAGCAGTTCTTC. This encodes CASSPTGGPGYNEQFF.

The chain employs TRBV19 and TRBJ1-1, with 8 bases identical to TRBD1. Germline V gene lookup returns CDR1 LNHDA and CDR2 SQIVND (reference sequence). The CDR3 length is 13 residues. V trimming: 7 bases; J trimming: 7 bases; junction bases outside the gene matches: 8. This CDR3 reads CASNDRGLFEAFF. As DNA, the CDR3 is TGTGCCAGTAACGACAGGGGCCTCTTTGAAGCTTTCTTT.

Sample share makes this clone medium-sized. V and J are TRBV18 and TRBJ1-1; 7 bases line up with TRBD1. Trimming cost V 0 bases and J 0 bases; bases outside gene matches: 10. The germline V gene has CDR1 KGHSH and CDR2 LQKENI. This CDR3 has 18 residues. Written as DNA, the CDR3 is TGTGCCAGCTCACCACCTATGGCAACAGGGGCACTGAACACTGAAGCTTTCTTT. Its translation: CASSPPMATGALNTEAFF.

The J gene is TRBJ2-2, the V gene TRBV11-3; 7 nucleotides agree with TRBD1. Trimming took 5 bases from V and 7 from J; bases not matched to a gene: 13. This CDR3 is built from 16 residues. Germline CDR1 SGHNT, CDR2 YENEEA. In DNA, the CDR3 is TGTGCCAGCAGCCCCAGAGCACAGGGGCTTGGCGGGGAGCTGTTTTTT. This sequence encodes CASSPRAQGLGGELFF.

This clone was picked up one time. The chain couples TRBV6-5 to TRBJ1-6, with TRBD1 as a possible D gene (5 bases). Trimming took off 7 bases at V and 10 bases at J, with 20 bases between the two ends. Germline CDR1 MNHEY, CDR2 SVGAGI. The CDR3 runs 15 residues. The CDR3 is CASTVRGSGLSPLHF. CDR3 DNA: TGTGCCAGCACCGTTAGGGGCAGCGGGCTATCACCCCTCCACTTT.

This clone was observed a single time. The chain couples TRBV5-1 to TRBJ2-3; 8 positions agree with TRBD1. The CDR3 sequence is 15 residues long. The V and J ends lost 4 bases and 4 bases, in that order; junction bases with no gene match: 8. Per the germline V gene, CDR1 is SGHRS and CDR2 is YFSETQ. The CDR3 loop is CASSPGQGWPDTQYF. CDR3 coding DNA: TGCGCCAGCAGCCCTGGACAGGGTTGGCCAGATACGCAGTATTTT.

DNA of the CDR3: TGCGCCAGCAGCCCCTTTCGTGGCACAGATACGCAGTATTTT. Amino acids: CASSPFRGTDTQYF. V and J are TRBV5-1 and TRBJ2-3; no clear D gene. V lost 4 bases and J 1 base, leaving 10 bases between the germline ends. Germline CDR1 and CDR2: SGHRS and YFSETQ. CDR3 length equals 14 residues.

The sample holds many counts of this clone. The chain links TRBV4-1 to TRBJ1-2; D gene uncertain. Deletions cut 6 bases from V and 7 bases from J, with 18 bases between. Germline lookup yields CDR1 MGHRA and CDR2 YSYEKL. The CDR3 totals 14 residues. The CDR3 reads CASRGGSSWFGYTF. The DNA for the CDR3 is TGCGCCAGCAGAGGTGGGAGCAGTTGGTTTGGCTACACCTTC.

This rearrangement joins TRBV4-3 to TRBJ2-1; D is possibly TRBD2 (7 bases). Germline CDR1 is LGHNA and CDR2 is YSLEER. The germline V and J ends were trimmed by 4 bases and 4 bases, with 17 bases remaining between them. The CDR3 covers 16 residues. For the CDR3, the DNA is TGCGCCAGCAGCCCCCATGCCGGGGGGCGATACAATGAGCAGTTCTTC. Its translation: CASSPHAGGRYNEQFF.

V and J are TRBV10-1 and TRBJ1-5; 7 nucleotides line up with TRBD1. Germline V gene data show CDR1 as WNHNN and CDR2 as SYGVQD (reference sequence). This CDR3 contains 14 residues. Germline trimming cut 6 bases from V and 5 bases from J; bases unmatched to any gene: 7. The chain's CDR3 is CASRTDRVDQPQHF. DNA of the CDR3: TGCGCCAGCAGGACTGACAGGGTGGATCAGCCCCAGCATTTT.

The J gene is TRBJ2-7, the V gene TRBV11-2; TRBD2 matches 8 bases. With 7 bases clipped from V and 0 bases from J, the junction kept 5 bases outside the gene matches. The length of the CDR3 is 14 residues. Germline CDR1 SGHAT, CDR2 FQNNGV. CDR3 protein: CASTQTSGSYEQYF. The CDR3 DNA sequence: TGTGCCAGCACCCAAACTAGCGGCTCCTACGAGCAGTACTTC. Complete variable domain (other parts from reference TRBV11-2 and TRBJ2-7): EAGVAQSPRYKIIEKRQSVAFWCNPISGHATLYWYQQILGQGPKLLIQFQNNGVVDDSQLPKDRFSAERLKGVDSTLKIQPAKLEDSAVYLCASTQTSGSYEQYFGPGTRLTVT.

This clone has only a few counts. In DNA form, the CDR3 reads TGTGCCAGCAGTGTCGACAGGGAGAACACTGAAGCTTTCTTT. Protein product: CASSVDRENTEAFF. The gene calls are TRBV25-1 and TRBJ1-1; TRBD1 matches 7 bases. The trim removed 4 bases at V and 1 base at J, leaving 3 bases unmatched. This CDR3 comprises 14 residues. Germline-derived CDR1 and CDR2 are MGHDK and SYGVNS.

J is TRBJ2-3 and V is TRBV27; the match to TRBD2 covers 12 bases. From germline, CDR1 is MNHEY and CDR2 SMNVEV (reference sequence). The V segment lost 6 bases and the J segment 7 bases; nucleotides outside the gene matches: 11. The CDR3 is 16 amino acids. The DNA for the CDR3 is TGTGCCAGCAGCCGTATACTAGCGGGGGGCGATAATACGCAGTATTTT. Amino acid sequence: CASSRILAGGDNTQYF.

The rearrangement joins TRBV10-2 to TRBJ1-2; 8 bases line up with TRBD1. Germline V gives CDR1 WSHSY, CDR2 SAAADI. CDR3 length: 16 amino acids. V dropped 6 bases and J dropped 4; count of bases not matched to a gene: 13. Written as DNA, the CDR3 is TGCGCCAGCAGACCGGGGGCAGGGGGCCGTGGCTATGGCTACACCTTC. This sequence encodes CASRPGAGGRGYGYTF.

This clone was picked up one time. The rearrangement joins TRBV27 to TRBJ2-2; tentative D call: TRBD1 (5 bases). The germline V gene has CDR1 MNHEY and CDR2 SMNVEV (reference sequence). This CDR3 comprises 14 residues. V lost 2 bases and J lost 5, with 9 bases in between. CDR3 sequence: CASSLRTRTGELFF. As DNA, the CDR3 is TGTGCCAGCAGTTTACGGACACGAACCGGGGAGCTGTTTTTT.

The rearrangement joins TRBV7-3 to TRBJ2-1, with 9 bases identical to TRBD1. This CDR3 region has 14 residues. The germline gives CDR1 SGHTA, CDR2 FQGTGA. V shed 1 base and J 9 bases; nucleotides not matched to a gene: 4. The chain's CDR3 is CASSLRQGGVEQFF. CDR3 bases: TGTGCCAGCAGCTTAAGACAGGGGGGAGTTGAGCAGTTCTTC.

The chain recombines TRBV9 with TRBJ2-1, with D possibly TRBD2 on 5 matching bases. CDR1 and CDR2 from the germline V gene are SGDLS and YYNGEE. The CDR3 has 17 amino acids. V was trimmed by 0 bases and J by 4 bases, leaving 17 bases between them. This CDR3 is CASSVVPGLELYNEQFF. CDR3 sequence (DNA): TGTGCCAGCAGCGTAGTTCCTGGACTTGAGTTATACAATGAGCAGTTCTTC.

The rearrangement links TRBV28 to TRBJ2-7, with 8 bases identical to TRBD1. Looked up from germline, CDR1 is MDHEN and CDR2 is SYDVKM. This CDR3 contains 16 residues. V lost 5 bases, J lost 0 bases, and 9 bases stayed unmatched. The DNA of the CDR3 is TGTGCCAGCAGTGGACAGGGAGGTCCCTTCTCCTACGAGCAGTACTTC. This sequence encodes CASSGQGGPFSYEQYF.

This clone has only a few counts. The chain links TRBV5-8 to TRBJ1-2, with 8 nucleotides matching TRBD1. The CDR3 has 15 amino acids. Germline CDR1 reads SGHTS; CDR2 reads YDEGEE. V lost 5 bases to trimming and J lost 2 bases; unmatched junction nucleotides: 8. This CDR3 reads CASRGRQGPNYGYTF. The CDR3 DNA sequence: TGTGCCAGCAGAGGGAGACAGGGGCCCAACTATGGCTACACCTTC.

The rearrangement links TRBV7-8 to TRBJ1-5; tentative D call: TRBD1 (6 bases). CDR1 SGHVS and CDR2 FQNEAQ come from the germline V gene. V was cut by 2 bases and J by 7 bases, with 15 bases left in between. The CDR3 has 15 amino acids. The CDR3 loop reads CASSLQGTQDQPQHF. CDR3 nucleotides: TGTGCCAGCAGCTTACAGGGGACACAGGACCAGCCCCAGCATTTT. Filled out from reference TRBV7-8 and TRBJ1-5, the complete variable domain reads GAGVSQSPRYKVAKRGQDVALRCDPISGHVSLFWYQQALGQGPEFLTYFQNEAQLDKSGLPSDRFFAERPEGSVSTLKIQRTQQEDSAVYLCASSLQGTQDQPQHFGDGTRLSIL.

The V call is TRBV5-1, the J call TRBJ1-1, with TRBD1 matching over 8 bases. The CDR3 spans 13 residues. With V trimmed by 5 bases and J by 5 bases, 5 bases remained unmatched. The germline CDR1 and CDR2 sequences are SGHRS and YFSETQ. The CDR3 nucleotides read TGCGCCAGCAGAGGACAGGGAGTTACTGAAGCTTTCTTT. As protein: CASRGQGVTEAFF. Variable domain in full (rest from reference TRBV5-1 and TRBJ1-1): KAGVTQTPRYLIKTRGQQVTLSCSPISGHRSVSWYQQTPGQGLQFLFEYFSETQRNKGNFPGRFSGRQFSNSRSEMNVSTLELGDSALYLCASRGQGVTEAFFGQGTRLTVV.

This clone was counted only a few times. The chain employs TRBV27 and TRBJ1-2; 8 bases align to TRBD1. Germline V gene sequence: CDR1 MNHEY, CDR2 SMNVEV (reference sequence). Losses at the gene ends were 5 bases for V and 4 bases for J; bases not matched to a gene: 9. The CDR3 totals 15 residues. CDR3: CASSIRTGRIYGYTF. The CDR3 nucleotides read TGTGCCAGCAGTATAAGGACAGGGAGAATCTATGGCTACACCTTC.

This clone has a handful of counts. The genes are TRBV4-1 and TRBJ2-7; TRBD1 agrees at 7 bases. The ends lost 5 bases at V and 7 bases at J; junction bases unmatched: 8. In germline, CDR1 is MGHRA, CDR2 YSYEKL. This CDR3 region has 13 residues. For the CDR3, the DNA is TGCGCCAGCAGCTCGGCGAACAGGGGTGAGCAGTACTTC. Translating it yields CASSSANRGEQYF.

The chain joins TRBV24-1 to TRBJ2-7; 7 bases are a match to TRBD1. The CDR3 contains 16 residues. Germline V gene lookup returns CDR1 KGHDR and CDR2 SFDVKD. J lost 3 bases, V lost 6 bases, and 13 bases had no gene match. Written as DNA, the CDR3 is TGTGCCACCAGTTCCGCCTCGGCAGGGGGATTCTACGAGCAGTACTTC. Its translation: CATSSASAGGFYEQYF.